Listed here are 29 T cell receptor beta chains from one sample, sequenced in a study of blood T cells in healthy people across ages. Sample-barcoded 5' priming and a J-beta primer mix drove a second PCR of roughly 6 to 12 cycles. MiXCR, applied by TCRdb to the 5' RACE reads, yields one record per CDR3 protein. Of some 1.4 million distinct CDR3 sequences in the sample, approximately 38% were seen once. Sequencing input: blood. The receptor source for this set is a woman between 18 and 30 years old in good health.

The chain links TRBV20-1 to TRBJ2-2, with D perhaps assigned TRBD1 or TRBD2 (5 bases each). CDR3 size: 16 residues. The germline V gene encodes CDR1 DFQATT and CDR2 SNEGSKA (reference sequence). V was cut by 6 bases and J by 0 bases, with 17 bases left in between. The CDR3: CSATLPGRSNTGELFF. The DNA for the CDR3 is TGCAGTGCAACCCTGCCGGGGCGGTCGAACACCGGGGAGCTGTTTTTT.

The CDR3 nucleotides are TGTGCCTGGAGGACAGATACCTACGAGCAGTACTTC. Its protein is CAWRTDTYEQYF. V usage is TRBV30 and J usage is TRBJ2-4; TRBD1 is a possible D gene (5 bases). The J call may be wrong; the DNA end is better matched by TRBJ2-7. Germline CDR1 reads GTSNPN; CDR2 reads SVGIG (reference sequence). This CDR3 spans 12 amino acids.

This clonotype was counted only a few times. This may arise from a read error, as a much more abundant clone is one base away. The rearrangement joins TRBV10-3 to TRBJ2-7; D gene unclear. The CDR3 extends over 12 amino acids. Trimming stripped 1 base from V and 0 bases from J, with 1 base between. Germline lookup yields CDR1 ENHRY and CDR2 SYGVKD. Here the CDR3 reads CAISEFSYEQYF. DNA of the CDR3: TGTGCCATCAGTGAGTTCTCCTACGAGCAGTACTTC.

A few counts support this clonotype. The J gene is TRBJ1-2, the V gene TRBV12-3 or TRBV12-4; D gene ambiguous. The CDR3 loop spans 11 amino acids. Between the trimmed V and J ends, which lost 8 bases and 4 bases, there was a span of 8 bases. The CDR3 sequence: CASAVSYGYTF. The CDR3 DNA follows: TGTGCCAGCGCGGTCAGCTATGGCTACACCTTC.

This clonotype has only one observation. This chain links TRBV5-1 with TRBJ2-1, with D possibly being TRBD1 or TRBD2 (5 bases each). Trimming shortened V by 3 bases and J by 3 bases, and 7 bases separated the two germline ends. Germline V gene lookup returns CDR1 SGHRS and CDR2 YFSETQ. This CDR3 spans 13 amino acids. The CDR3 sequence is CASSWGIYNEQFF. The DNA of the CDR3 is TGCGCCAGCAGCTGGGGGATCTACAATGAGCAGTTCTTC.

The gene calls are TRBV25-1 and TRBJ2-7; D perhaps matches TRBD2 (5 bases). With 4 bases removed from V and 1 base from J, the gap between germline ends came to 14 bases. There are 15 residues in the CDR3. Germline V gene data show CDR1 as MGHDK and CDR2 as SYGVNS. The CDR3 here is CASSARDLSSYEQYF. The CDR3 nucleotides are TGTGCCAGCAGTGCCCGGGATCTAAGTTCCTACGAGCAGTACTTC.

The V and J genes are TRBV28 and TRBJ2-3; 7 bases line up with TRBD1. Germline V gene data show CDR1 as MDHEN and CDR2 as SYDVKM. This CDR3 is 16 amino acids long. With V trimmed by 5 bases and J by 2 bases, 10 bases remained unmatched. The CDR3 DNA follows: TGTGCCAGCAGTCCCCCAGGGGGTGGCCTCACAGATACGCAGTATTTT. Amino acids: CASSPPGGGLTDTQYF.

This clonotype was seen more than once but under ten times. The gene calls are TRBV15 and TRBJ2-1; D may be TRBD1 or TRBD2 (5 bases each). Trimming stripped 2 bases from V and 7 bases from J, with 9 bases between. The CDR3 totals 13 residues. The V gene's germline CDR1 is LNHNV and CDR2 YYDKDF (reference sequence). This CDR3 is CATSRRGGNEQFF. CDR3 coding DNA: TGTGCCACCAGCAGAAGGGGCGGGAATGAGCAGTTCTTC. Complete variable domain (other parts from reference TRBV15 and TRBJ2-1): DAMVIQNPRYQVTQFGKPVTLSCSQTLNHNVMYWYQQKSSQAPKLLFHYYDKDFNNEADTPDNFQSRRPNTSFCFLDIRSPGLGDTAMYLCATSRRGGNEQFFGPGTRLTVL.

This clonotype was picked up a small number of times. This chain connects TRBV11-2 to TRBJ2-1, with 11 bases identical to TRBD2. The CDR3 spans 19 residues. J was trimmed by 4 bases and V by 5 bases; bases with no gene match: 16. Germline V lookup: CDR1 SGHAT, CDR2 FQNNGV. In DNA form, the CDR3 reads TGTGCCAGCAGCCCCTACCCGATCCTGACTAGCGGGATGTACAATGAGCAGTTCTTC. Protein: CASSPYPILTSGMYNEQFF.

This clonotype was counted a few times. The chain joins TRBV5-1 to TRBJ1-1; D uncertain. Trimming left V 1 base short and J 6 bases short, with 16 bases between. The V gene's germline CDR1 is SGHRS and CDR2 YFSETQ. This CDR3 contains 15 residues. The CDR3 bases are TGCGCCAGCAGCTTGACTATGAACAGCGAATCTGAAGCTTTCTTT. This encodes CASSLTMNSESEAFF.

V gene TRBV2 combines with J gene TRBJ2-3, with a weak D call TRBD2 (6 bases). Germline V gene data show CDR1 as SNHLY and CDR2 as FYNNEI. This CDR3 has 12 residues. Trimming shortened V by 1 base and J by 8 bases, and 7 bases separated the two germline ends. The CDR3 DNA reads as TGTGCCAGCAGTGAAGAGGGAGGTACGCAGTATTTT. Amino acids: CASSEEGGTQYF.

The CDR3 is CASSQESGDEQYF. In DNA form, the CDR3 reads TGCGCCAGCAGCCAAGAAAGTGGGGACGAGCAGTACTTC. The rearrangement uses TRBV4-1 and TRBJ2-7; D call uncertain. The germline V gene encodes CDR1 MGHRA and CDR2 YSYEKL. The CDR3 sequence is 13 residues long. V dropped 0 bases and J dropped 5 bases, with 8 bases sitting between them.

This clonotype was detected a few times. V gene TRBV4-1 combines with J gene TRBJ2-1; maybe TRBD1 (6 bases). Germline CDR1 is MGHRA and CDR2 is YSYEKL. Trimming took 8 bases from V and 10 from J, leaving 18 bases between them. CDR3 length equals 13 residues. CDR3: CASSDRTAGEQFF. The DNA for the CDR3 is TGCGCCAGCTCGGACCGGACAGCAGGAGAGCAGTTCTTC.

The rearrangement joins TRBV2 to TRBJ1-2; D remains ambiguous. Germline V gives CDR1 SNHLY, CDR2 FYNNEI. The V gene lost 7 bases and the J gene lost 9 bases, with 15 bases spanning the gap. There are 12 residues in the CDR3. The CDR3 DNA is TGTGCCAGCAATGACGGGTCCCTAAGCTACACCTTC. Translation: CASNDGSLSYTF. Using reference TRBV2 and TRBJ1-2 for the parts outside the CDR3, the full variable domain is EPEVTQTPSHQVTQMGQEVILRCVPISNHLYFYWYRQILGQKVEFLVSFYNNEISEKSEIFDDQFSVERPDGSNFTLKIRSTKLEDSAMYFCASNDGSLSYTFGSGTRLTVV.

This clonotype came up a few times. The chain is built from TRBV4-1 and TRBJ2-1; 11 bases are a match to TRBD2. CDR3 length: 19 amino acids. The V gene end was trimmed by 2 bases and the J gene end by 7 bases; junction bases not matched to a gene: 16. CDR1 is MGHRA and CDR2 is YSYEKL in the germline V gene. CDR3 in DNA: TGCGCCAGCAGCCAACTGCTTTTGCCCTTAGCGGGGGGGTTAAATGAGCAGTTCTTC. Its protein is CASSQLLLPLAGGLNEQFF.

V and J are TRBV15 and TRBJ2-5, with D possibly matching TRBD2 (5 bases). The germline CDR1 and CDR2 sequences are LNHNV and YYDKDF (reference sequence). The CDR3 length is 12 residues. The V end was cut by 8 bases, the J end by 2 bases, with 9 bases between. CDR3 DNA sequence: TGTGCCACCTCGAGGGAACAAGAGACCCAGTACTTC. Translation: CATSREQETQYF.

The chain combines TRBV10-2 with TRBJ2-1, with D hard to call. The germline V gene has CDR1 WSHSY and CDR2 SAAADI. CDR3 length equals 18 residues. Trimming took 6 bases from V and 0 from J, leaving 21 bases between them. CDR3 nucleotide sequence: TGCGCCAGCAGCAAAACCCCAAGTTTGTGGAGCTCCTACAATGAGCAGTTCTTC. Its protein is CASSKTPSLWSSYNEQFF.

This chain uses TRBV7-9 with TRBJ2-5; D is perhaps TRBD2 (5 bases). Germline V lookup: CDR1 SEHNR, CDR2 FQNEAQ (reference sequence). The CDR3 consists of 15 residues. V gave up 4 bases and J gave up 11 bases, with 23 bases separating them. CDR3 nucleotides: TGTGCCAGCAGCTCTGGTGATAGCGCCTGGGGTGAGCAGTACTTC. This translates into CASSSGDSAWGEQYF. Full variable domain (outside the CDR3, taken from reference TRBV7-9 and TRBJ2-5): DTGVSQNPRHKITKRGQNVTFRCDPISEHNRLYWYRQTLGQGPEFLTYFQNEAQLEKSRLLSDRFSAERPKGSFSTLEIQRTEQGDSAMYLCASSSGDSAWGEQYFGPGTRLLVL.

The rearrangement joins TRBV7-2 to TRBJ2-2; TRBD2 matches at 11 bases. V trimming: 2 bases; J trimming: 6 bases; junction bases outside the gene matches: 8. Germline V gene data show CDR1 as SGHTA and CDR2 as FQGNSA. This CDR3 region has 17 residues. The CDR3 DNA sequence: TGTGCCAGCAGCTTATTGATAGCGGGAGGGCTCTCCGGGGAGCTGTTTTTT. Translating it yields CASSLLIAGGLSGELFF. Using reference TRBV7-2 and TRBJ2-2 for the parts outside the CDR3, the full variable domain is GAGVSQSPSNKVTEKGKDVELRCDPISGHTALYWYRQSLGQGLEFLIYFQGNSAPDKSGLPSDRFSAERTGGSVSTLTIQRTQQEDSAVYLCASSLLIAGGLSGELFFGEGSRLTVL.

The chain has TRBV6-1 and TRBJ2-7; possibly TRBD1 for D (6 bases). The CDR3 length is 13 residues. Trimming left V 3 bases short and J 6 bases short, with 12 bases between. Germline V lookup: CDR1 MNHNS, CDR2 SASEGT. This CDR3 reads CASSDRVQGEQYF. CDR3 nucleotides: TGTGCCAGCAGTGATAGGGTACAGGGCGAGCAGTACTTC.

The chain has TRBV6-1 and TRBJ1-4; a weak D match, TRBD1 (6 bases). The CDR3 spans 14 residues. The V gene's germline CDR1 is MNHNS and CDR2 SASEGT. Trimming took off 6 bases at V and 8 bases at J, with 16 bases between the two ends. This CDR3 is CASSVRGGQEKLFF. In DNA form, the CDR3 reads TGTGCCAGCAGCGTCCGGGGGGGGCAAGAAAAACTGTTTTTT.

CDR3 residues: CASSQGQLAYEQYF. In DNA, the CDR3 is TGTGCCAGCAGTCAGGGACAGCTAGCCTACGAGCAGTACTTC. This sequence joins TRBV6-5 and TRBJ2-7; 7 nucleotides line up with TRBD1. J gave up 2 bases and V 5 bases, and 6 bases lay outside the gene matches. The CDR3 runs to 14 residues. CDR1 is MNHEY, CDR2 SVGAGI, per germline.

CDR3 DNA sequence: TGTGCCAGCATCAGCGGACAGTTAGAGACCCAGTACTTC. Translated: CASISGQLETQYF. The rearrangement links TRBV2 to TRBJ2-5; D is perhaps TRBD1 (6 bases). Trimming took off 7 bases at V and 4 bases at J, with 13 bases between the two ends. The CDR3 contains 13 residues. Looked up from germline, CDR1 is SNHLY and CDR2 is FYNNEI.

A note on this clonotype: At one end the junction does not follow the germline gene, possibly because of a read error. The V gene is TRBV27, the J gene TRBJ2-1; D ambiguous. The CDR3 spans 13 residues. Germline V lookup: CDR1 MNHEY, CDR2 SMNVEV (reference sequence). CDR3 bases: TGTGCCATCAGTGTGGACCACTACAATGGGCAGTTCTTC. It is translated as CAISVDHYNGQFF.

This rearrangement joins TRBV29-1 to TRBJ2-3; 10 bases are shared with TRBD2. V was clipped by 4 bases and J by 6 bases; unmatched bases: 7. Germline V gene data show CDR1 as SQVTM and CDR2 as ANQGSEA. The length of the CDR3 is 14 residues. The CDR3 DNA reads TGCAGCGTTGGAACTAGCGGGGCGGGGGATACGCAGTATTTT. Amino acids: CSVGTSGAGDTQYF.

Worth noting for this clonotype: A much larger clone differs from this one at a single base, so this may be a read error. The V call is TRBV15, the J call TRBJ2-3; D is uncertain. This CDR3 contains 12 residues. Germline V lookup: CDR1 LNHNV, CDR2 YYDKDF (reference sequence). The CDR3 loop reads CATRRDADTQYF. CDR3 coding DNA: TGTGCCACCCGCAGAGATGCAGATACGCAGTATTTT.

The chain is built from TRBV27 and TRBJ1-2, with D possibly TRBD1 on 5 matching bases. V was clipped by 6 bases and J by 1 base, with 15 bases between them. The CDR3 has 15 amino acids. Germline lookup yields CDR1 MNHEY and CDR2 SMNVEV (reference sequence). This CDR3 reads CASRSPGGDNYGYTF. The CDR3 nucleotides read TGTGCCAGCAGATCTCCCGGGGGGGATAACTATGGCTACACCTTC.

This clonotype is a singleton in its sample. This chain connects TRBV9 to TRBJ1-2, with D perhaps TRBD1 (5 bases). CDR1 and CDR2 from the germline V gene are SGDLS and YYNGEE. V was shortened by 4 bases and J by 4 bases, with 17 bases between the two germline ends. CDR3 length: 15 amino acids. CDR3 in DNA: TGTGCCAGCAGCCCCGGGGGGAGTCGCAGCTATGGCTACACCTTC. Its translation is CASSPGGSRSYGYTF.

The CDR3 sequence: CATSGGGDNEQFF. The CDR3 DNA is TGTGCCACCAGTGGGGGGGGGGACAATGAGCAGTTCTTC. The V gene is TRBV24-1, the J gene TRBJ2-1; 7 bases align to TRBD2. This CDR3 is built from 13 residues. Germline V gene data show CDR1 as KGHDR and CDR2 as SFDVKD. V trimming: 5 bases; J trimming: 5 bases; junction bases outside the gene matches: 2.